One and the same sample provided the 31 T cell receptor beta chains below, sequenced in a study of metastatic and nonmetastatic thyroid tumors. TCRdb reprocessed the PCR reads via MiXCR. The top ten hold roughly 3.9% of the sample, which has roughly 98,000 clones, about 16% seen once. Thyroid surgery was preceded by no treatment in any patient. The sequenced sample consisted of blood. The origin of the receptors is a female donor with papillary thyroid cancer or a benign thyroid nodule (not recorded which). Some clones in this sample may be carry-over from other donors' samples.

The chain carries TRBV18 and TRBJ2-2, with D perhaps matching TRBD2 (5 bases). Per the germline V gene, CDR1 is KGHSH and CDR2 is LQKENI. V was pared by 3 bases and J by 5 bases, with 16 bases between. This CDR3 comprises 16 residues. The DNA for the CDR3 is TGTGCCAGCTCACCTAGGCAAGGCCCGGGGACCGGGGAGCTGTTTTTT. Translated, it gives CASSPRQGPGTGELFF.

This clone was picked up many times. The chain is built from TRBV18 and TRBJ2-4; unclear D gene. Trimming removed 0 bases at V and 7 bases at J, with 13 bases between. This CDR3 spans 15 amino acids. CDR1 is KGHSH and CDR2 is LQKENI in the germline V gene. DNA of the CDR3: TGTGCCAGCTCACCACCGTCTTCTAGGTCGAACATTCAGTACTTC. As protein: CASSPPSSRSNIQYF.

In the case of this clone: The missing conserved phenylalanine or tryptophan at the end of this CDR3 makes a read error likely. The V and J genes are TRBV29-1 and TRBJ1-1; D gene unclear. Germline CDR1 is SQVTM and CDR2 is ANQGSEA. Trimming removed 4 bases from V and 3 bases from J, with 12 bases in between. The CDR3 is 13 amino acids. The CDR3 region has the DNA TGCAGCGTTGGGAAGGGCTGGGACACTGAAGCTTTCCTT. Translated: CSVGKGWDTEAFL.

A note on this clone: This may come from a read error, since a much larger clone is one base off. This chain links TRBV28 with TRBJ2-5; maybe TRBD1 (5 bases). This CDR3 is 15 amino acids long. CDR1 and CDR2 (germline): MDHEN, SYDVKM. V gave up 5 bases and J gave up 2 bases, with 15 bases separating them. In DNA form, the CDR3 reads TGTGCCAGCAGTACCCGACAGTGGGCACAAGAGACCCAGTACTTC. Its protein product is CASSTRQWAQETQYF.

This clone was recorded at least ten times. The V gene is TRBV2, the J gene TRBJ1-1, with 7 nucleotides matching TRBD1. CDR1 and CDR2 (germline): SNHLY, FYNNEI. V trimming: 7 bases; J trimming: 0 bases; junction bases outside the gene matches: 11. The CDR3 is 16 residues long. CDR3 protein: CASTLMYRGVNTEAFF. The CDR3 DNA reads TGTGCCAGCACCCTAATGTACAGGGGTGTGAACACTGAAGCTTTCTTT.

This clone occurred many times. The chain employs TRBV30 and TRBJ2-4, with TRBD2 matching over 7 bases. This CDR3 has 14 residues. CDR1 and CDR2 from the germline V gene are GTSNPN and SVGIG (reference sequence). Trimming removed 5 bases from V and 8 bases from J; junction bases left unmatched: 12. The CDR3, as DNA: TGTGCCTGGGGTAAAAAGGGACTAACGGACATTCAGTACTTC. Protein product: CAWGKKGLTDIQYF. The full variable domain, with the rest looked up from reference TRBV30 and TRBJ2-4, is SQTIHQWPATLVQPVGSPLSLECTVEGTSNPNLYWYRQAAGRGLQLLFYSVGIGQISSEVPQNLSASRPQDRQFILSSKKLLLSDSGFYLCAWGKKGLTDIQYFGAGTRLSVL.

This clone was recorded at least ten times. This rearrangement joins TRBV6-5 to TRBJ2-3; D ambiguous. The germline gives CDR1 MNHEY, CDR2 SVGAGI. V was cut by 2 bases and J by 6 bases, with 6 bases left in between. The CDR3 is made up of 12 amino acids. The CDR3: CASSYRADTQYF. CDR3 nucleotides: TGTGCCAGCAGTTACCGGGCGGATACGCAGTATTTT.

In this sample, this clone turned up a few times. V usage is TRBV5-1 and J usage is TRBJ2-3, with TRBD2 matching 8 bases. Germline CDR1 SGHRS, CDR2 YFSETQ. J lost 0 bases, V lost 2 bases, and 5 bases had no gene match. The CDR3 runs 16 residues. This CDR3 is CASSLFGTSSTDTQYF. Written as DNA, the CDR3 is TGCGCCAGCAGCTTATTCGGGACTAGTAGCACAGATACGCAGTATTTT.

There are many counts of this clone. J is TRBJ2-5 and V is TRBV2; D gene uncertain. Germline V lookup: CDR1 SNHLY, CDR2 FYNNEI. With 2 bases removed from V and 7 bases from J, the gap between germline ends came to 11 bases. There are 13 residues in the CDR3. CDR3 coding DNA: TGTGCCAGCAGTGAATCGGACCCGGGGACCCAGTACTTC. Protein: CASSESDPGTQYF.

Details on this clone: This may be a read error: a much more frequent sequence differs by one nucleotide. This specimen includes other DNA sequences encoding the same CDR3. V and J are TRBV30 and TRBJ2-3; possibly TRBD1 for D (6 bases). Germline assignment: CDR1 GTSNPN and CDR2 SVGIG (reference sequence). This CDR3 comprises 15 residues. CDR3 in amino acids: CAWSETGFGADTQYF. CDR3 bases: TGTGCCTGGAGTGAAACAGGGTTCGGGGCAGATACTCAGTATTTT.

This clone showed up just a few times. The chain combines TRBV28 with TRBJ1-6; TRBD1 matches at 7 bases. The CDR3 contains 15 residues. The germline CDR1 and CDR2 sequences are MDHEN and SYDVKM. The ends lost 9 bases at V and 11 bases at J; junction bases unmatched: 16. In DNA form, the CDR3 reads TGTGCCAGTAGCCTAGGTGACAGGGACCTGGCACCCCTCCACTTT. Translating it yields CASSLGDRDLAPLHF.

This clone was seen many times. J is TRBJ1-2 and V is TRBV29-1; 9 bases line up with TRBD1. V lost 4 bases to trimming and J lost 4 bases; unmatched junction nucleotides: 4. The CDR3 is made up of 13 amino acids. CDR1 and CDR2 from the germline V gene are SQVTM and ANQGSEA. The chain's CDR3 is CSVGGTGSYGYTF. The CDR3 DNA reads TGCAGCGTTGGAGGGACAGGGTCCTATGGCTACACCTTC.

This clone was picked up many times. The chain joins TRBV12-3 or TRBV12-4 to TRBJ1-6; D is ambiguous. The CDR3 loop spans 14 amino acids. The V end was cut by 2 bases, the J end by 4 bases, with 6 bases between. The CDR3 sequence: CASSLLSYNSPLHF. CDR3 bases: TGTGCCAGCAGTTTACTCTCTTATAATTCACCCCTCCACTTT.

Note on this clone: A much larger clone lies a single base off, so this may be a read error. This chain uses TRBV5-1 with TRBJ2-1; D unclear. Germline CDR1 and CDR2: SGHRS and YFSETQ. This CDR3 has 14 amino acids. CDR3 residues: CASSLRSYYSEQFF. CDR3 sequence (DNA): TGCGCCAGCAGCTTGCGCTCCTACTACAGTGAGCAGTTCTTC.

This clone was detected ten times or more. J is TRBJ1-3 and V is TRBV6-1, with TRBD1 as a possible D gene (6 bases). Trimming stripped 5 bases from V and 4 bases from J, with 9 bases between. The CDR3 contains 13 residues. Germline assignment: CDR1 MNHNS and CDR2 SASEGT. Written as DNA, the CDR3 is TGTGCCAGCAGTTCCGACAGGGGAAACACCATATATTTT. This encodes CASSSDRGNTIYF.

The chain joins TRBV12-5 to TRBJ2-5; 8 bases are shared with TRBD2. The germline V gene has CDR1 LGHNT and CDR2 FRNRAP. CDR3 size: 15 residues. The J segment lost 4 bases and the V segment lost 4 bases, leaving 8 bases of the junction unmatched. This CDR3 reads CASGSGGDRGETQYF. CDR3 coding DNA: TGTGCTAGTGGTTCGGGAGGGGATCGGGGAGAGACCCAGTACTTC.

This clone showed up many times. The chain combines TRBV2 with TRBJ1-4, with D tentatively TRBD1 (5 bases). CDR1 and CDR2 from the germline V gene are SNHLY and FYNNEI. The CDR3 has 14 residues. Trimming pared 4 bases from V and 4 bases from J, leaving 10 bases between. The CDR3 DNA sequence: TGTGCCAGCAGTGGGGGCGGTCTTAATGAAAAACTGTTTTTT. This gives the protein CASSGGGLNEKLFF.

This clone showed up many times. The V gene is TRBV5-1, the J gene TRBJ1-6; unclear D gene. CDR1 is SGHRS and CDR2 is YFSETQ in the germline V gene. The CDR3 has 14 residues. The V end was cut by 0 bases, the J end by 7 bases, with 8 bases between. CDR3: CASSLAWKNSPLHF. The CDR3 nucleotides read TGCGCCAGCAGCTTGGCTTGGAAGAATTCACCCCTCCACTTT. The full variable domain, rest sourced from reference TRBV5-1 and TRBJ1-6, is KAGVTQTPRYLIKTRGQQVTLSCSPISGHRSVSWYQQTPGQGLQFLFEYFSETQRNKGNFPGRFSGRQFSNSRSEMNVSTLELGDSALYLCASSLAWKNSPLHFGNGTRLTVT.

Ten or more counts support this clone. V and J are TRBV7-2 and TRBJ2-5, with 7 positions matching TRBD2. Trimming at V came to 7 bases and at J to 1 base, leaving 9 bases not matched to a gene. The CDR3 loop spans 15 amino acids. Germline values: CDR1 SGHTA, CDR2 FQGNSA. The CDR3 loop is CASNDKPGGQETQYF. DNA of the CDR3: TGTGCCAGCAACGATAAGCCGGGGGGCCAAGAGACCCAGTACTTC.

About this clone itself: Mismatch with germline at one junction end may stem from a read error. The chain recombines TRBV15 with TRBJ2-7; possible D gene TRBD1, 6 bases. Germline V CDR1 and CDR2: LNHNV, YYDKDF (reference sequence). The CDR3 runs 16 residues. CDR3: CATRRTGMQGIGEKYF. The CDR3 nucleotides are TGTGCCACCAGAAGAACGGGAATGCAGGGGATCGGCGAGAAGTACTTC.

Remarks on this clone: Just one base apart from a much larger clone, this may be a read error. The rearrangement joins TRBV10-2 to TRBJ2-5; D possibly corresponds to TRBD1 (6 bases). V was cut by 6 bases and J by 8 bases, with 16 bases left in between. The V gene's germline CDR1 is WSHSY and CDR2 SAAADI. The CDR3 is 13 residues long. The CDR3 spells CASSTGWGDTQYF. CDR3 bases: TGCGCCAGCAGCACAGGGTGGGGAGATACCCAGTACTTC.

This clone occurred a few times. V gene TRBV19 combines with J gene TRBJ1-5, with 7 positions matching TRBD1. The trim removed 5 bases at V and 4 bases at J, leaving 5 bases unmatched. Germline V CDR1 and CDR2: LNHDA, SQIVND (reference sequence). This CDR3 spans 14 amino acids. CDR3 coding DNA: TGTGCCAGTAGTGCAGACAGGGTTAATCAGCCCCAGCATTTT. It translates to CASSADRVNQPQHF.

This clone was counted at least ten times. Other nucleotide sequences from this sample produce the same CDR3. The gene calls are TRBV28 and TRBJ2-5; D remains ambiguous. V was cut by 6 bases and J by 3 bases, with 5 bases left in between. CDR3 length: 11 amino acids. Germline loops: CDR1 MDHEN, CDR2 SYDVKM. CDR3 nucleotides: TGTGCCAGCAGCAGGAAAGAGACCCAGTACTTC. Its translation: CASSRKETQYF.

As to this clone: A much larger clone sits a single nucleotide away, making a read error possible. This chain joins TRBV9 and TRBJ2-3; D perhaps matches TRBD2 (5 bases). CDR1 is SGDLS, CDR2 YYNGEE, per germline. V dropped 0 bases and J dropped 2 bases, with 13 bases sitting between them. The CDR3 runs to 16 residues. CDR3 amino acids: CASSVDSGFITDTQYF. CDR3 nucleotides: TGTGCCAGCAGCGTAGATTCGGGGTTTATCACAGATACGCAGTATTTT.

This chain connects TRBV7-2 to TRBJ1-1, with D possibly matching TRBD1 (5 bases). This CDR3 is built from 14 residues. Trimming shortened V by 1 base and J by 4 bases, and 10 bases separated the two germline ends. The germline V gene has CDR1 SGHTA and CDR2 FQGNSA. CDR3 in DNA: TGTGCCAGCAGCTTAGGGCAGGGAACCACTGAAGCTTTCTTT. Amino acid sequence: CASSLGQGTTEAFF.

Turning to this clone: A read error may explain this, as a much larger clone is one base away. The same CDR3 arises from other DNA sequences in this sample as well. The CDR3 reads CASSPRLAAQETQYF. Here the CDR3 DNA reads TGCGCCAGCAGCCCCAGACTAGCGGCACAAGAGACCCAGTACTTC. V is TRBV4-1 and J is TRBJ2-5, with TRBD2 matching 9 bases. The CDR3 contains 15 residues. The germline CDR1 and CDR2 sequences are MGHRA and YSYEKL. V trimming: 4 bases; J trimming: 2 bases; junction bases outside the gene matches: 5.

In the case of this clone: A much larger clone differs by one base, so this may be a read error. The chain is built from TRBV11-2 and TRBJ2-5, with D uncertain. Germline CDR1 is SGHAT and CDR2 is FQNNGV. The length of the CDR3 is 14 residues. Trimming removed 1 base at V and 2 bases at J, with 8 bases between. In DNA, the CDR3 is TGTGCCAGCAGCTTAGGATCGCGACAAGAGACCCAGTACTTC. Its translation: CASSLGSRQETQYF. The entire variable domain, with the rest obtained from reference TRBV11-2 and TRBJ2-5, is as follows: EAGVAQSPRYKIIEKRQSVAFWCNPISGHATLYWYQQILGQGPKLLIQFQNNGVVDDSQLPKDRFSAERLKGVDSTLKIQPAKLEDSAVYLCASSLGSRQETQYFGPGTRLLVL.

The chain joins TRBV18 to TRBJ1-5, with D perhaps TRBD1 (6 bases). Trimming cost V 3 bases and J 4 bases, with 13 bases left between them. The germline V gene has CDR1 KGHSH and CDR2 LQKENI. This CDR3 comprises 15 residues. The CDR3 region has the DNA TGTGCCAGCTCACCTGGGGACACTTTAAATCAGCCCCAGCATTTT. Protein sequence: CASSPGDTLNQPQHF.

Many counts were recorded for this clone. Here the CDR3 reads CACSPGQEQETQYF. Written as DNA, the CDR3 is TGTGCCTGTTCTCCCGGACAGGAGCAAGAGACCCAGTACTTC. The gene calls are TRBV30 and TRBJ2-5, with 7 bases lining up with TRBD1. The trim removed 6 bases at V and 2 bases at J, leaving 9 bases unmatched. Germline values: CDR1 GTSNPN, CDR2 SVGIG (reference sequence). CDR3 length: 14 amino acids.

This clone came up a few times. This may be a read error: a much more frequent sequence differs by one nucleotide. The chain carries TRBV27 and TRBJ2-1; D might be TRBD1 (5 bases). The CDR3 has 13 amino acids. V was clipped by 6 bases and J by 3 bases, with 9 bases between them. In germline, CDR1 is MNHEY, CDR2 SMNVEV (reference sequence). Here the CDR3 reads CASRDSDYNEQFF. The CDR3 DNA sequence: TGTGCCAGCAGAGACAGTGACTACAATGAGCAGTTCTTC.

V gene TRBV4-2 combines with J gene TRBJ2-3, with a tentative D call TRBD2 (6 bases). The ends were cut back, 4 bases at V and 0 bases at J, with 20 bases in the middle. CDR3 size: 18 residues. Germline V gives CDR1 LGHNA, CDR2 YNFKEQ. The CDR3, as DNA: TGTGCCAGCAGCCGAGCAGGAGAATCGGGGACTAGCACAGATACGCAGTATTTT. This codes for CASSRAGESGTSTDTQYF.